These 14 T cell receptor beta chains came from one sample sequenced in a study of blood T cell repertoires in COVID-19. Sequencing was performed with immunoSEQ multiplex PCR; in TCRdb, only in-frame clones are kept and a portion is missing. The sample carries some 530,000 clones, 88% recorded once. The sequenced sample consisted of PBMCs or T cells enriched from blood (not recorded which). These receptors originate from a woman in her sixties or seventies who had recovered from COVID-19.

This clone was counted a few times. The V call is TRBV5-1, the J call TRBJ1-1; possible D gene TRBD1, 6 bases. Germline V gene lookup returns CDR1 SGHRS and CDR2 YFSETQ. The CDR3 consists of 13 residues. The ends were cut back, 4 bases at V and 3 bases at J, with 10 bases in the middle. The CDR3 DNA is TGCGCCAGCAGCCCATCAGGGGACACTGAAGCTTTCTTT. Amino acid sequence: CASSPSGDTEAFF.

J is TRBJ2-7 and V is TRBV5-1; a weak D match, TRBD2 (5 bases). Trimming pared 4 bases from V and 1 base from J, leaving 6 bases between. Germline CDR1 is SGHRS and CDR2 is YFSETQ. The CDR3 is 12 residues long. In DNA, the CDR3 is TGCGCCAGCAGCGGAGGATCCTACGAGCAGTACGTC. Amino acid sequence: CASSGGSYEQYV.

The chain links TRBV9 to TRBJ2-1; 11 positions match TRBD2. There are 15 residues in the CDR3. Germline V gene lookup returns CDR1 SGDLS and CDR2 YYNGEE. V shed 4 bases, J shed 7 bases, and the junction held 7 bases outside the gene matches. CDR3 sequence reads: CASSLLTSGGNEQFF. The CDR3, as DNA: TGTGCCAGCAGCCTCCTCACTAGCGGGGGAAATGAGCAGTTCTTC.

The rearrangement links TRBV27 to TRBJ1-5; 7 bases are a match to TRBD1. Germline V CDR1 and CDR2: MNHEY, SMNVEV (reference sequence). Trimming took 5 bases from V and 3 from J; bases not matched to a gene: 10. The CDR3 totals 16 residues. CDR3 nucleotides: TGTGCCAGCAGTCCCTCAGCAGGGGGTTACAATCAGCCCCAGCATTTT. It translates to CASSPSAGGYNQPQHF.

The rearrangement links TRBV27 to TRBJ1-6; D gene uncertain. The CDR3 is 15 amino acids. Trimming pared 4 bases from V and 7 bases from J, leaving 14 bases between. Per germline, CDR1 MNHEY and CDR2 SMNVEV (reference sequence). The CDR3 sequence: CASSSRPGWNSPLHF. The CDR3 DNA follows: TGTGCCAGCAGTTCCCGACCCGGGTGGAATTCACCCCTCCACTTT.

Details on this clone: The sample carries other DNA sequences with the same CDR3. V gene TRBV9 combines with J gene TRBJ2-3; D gene unclear. V was clipped by 2 bases and J by 0 bases, with 7 bases between them. There are 14 residues in the CDR3. In germline, CDR1 is SGDLS, CDR2 YYNGEE. CDR3 DNA: TGTGCCAGCAGCGTCGGCGGAAGCACAGATACGCAGTATTTT. Residues: CASSVGGSTDTQYF.

The chain combines TRBV3-1 (or the pseudogene TRBV3-2) with TRBJ1-2; TRBD1 might be the D (6 bases). Looked up from germline, CDR1 is LGHDT and CDR2 is YNNKEL (reference sequence). The CDR3 contains 12 residues. Trimming took 1 base from V and 8 from J, leaving 8 bases between them. Written as DNA, the CDR3 is TGTGCCAGCAGCCAAGCAAGGGGGGGCTACACCTTC. It codes for CASSQARGGYTF.

This chain connects TRBV7-9 to TRBJ1-1; tentatively, D is TRBD1 (5 bases). CDR3 length equals 16 residues. V was shortened by 1 base and J by 1 base, with 13 bases between the two germline ends. Germline V lookup: CDR1 SEHNR, CDR2 FQNEAQ (reference sequence). DNA for the CDR3: TGTGCCAGCAGCTTAGTATATGACAGAGGGAACACTGAAGCTTTCTTT. This encodes CASSLVYDRGNTEAFF.

The chain joins TRBV11-2 to TRBJ1-1; 8 bases match TRBD1. The CDR3 is 14 residues long. Germline V gene lookup returns CDR1 SGHAT and CDR2 FQNNGV. V shed 1 base and J 7 bases; nucleotides not matched to a gene: 5. DNA for the CDR3: TGTGCCAGCAGCTTAGGGACAGGGATGGGTGAAGCTTTCTTT. Protein sequence: CASSLGTGMGEAFF.

Only a few counts were recorded for this clone. The chain employs TRBV29-1 and TRBJ1-1; D is perhaps TRBD1 (6 bases). CDR1 and CDR2 from the germline V gene are SQVTM and ANQGSEA. This CDR3 is built from 13 residues. V dropped 6 bases and J dropped 2 bases, with 13 bases sitting between them. The CDR3 reads CSVAQGANTEAFF. CDR3 sequence (DNA): TGCAGCGTAGCACAGGGCGCCAACACTGAAGCTTTCTTT.

The chain joins TRBV19 to TRBJ1-1, with D uncertain. Germline-derived CDR1 and CDR2 are LNHDA and SQIVND (reference sequence). The CDR3 is 13 residues long. With 9 bases removed from V and 1 base from J, the gap between germline ends came to 12 bases. The CDR3 protein is CASMYAGNTEAFF. In nucleotides, the CDR3 is TGTGCCAGCATGTACGCGGGGAACACTGAAGCTTTCTTT.

The J gene is TRBJ2-3, the V gene TRBV10-1, with D possibly TRBD1 on 5 matching bases. CDR1 WNHNN and CDR2 SYGVQD come from the germline V gene (reference sequence). V was clipped by 4 bases and J by 2 bases, with 13 bases between them. CDR3 length: 15 amino acids. The CDR3 is CASSAGNGVTDTQYF. CDR3 nucleotides: TGCGCCAGCAGTGCAGGGAATGGGGTCACAGATACGCAGTATTTT.

This chain uses TRBV15 with TRBJ2-7; the match to TRBD2 covers 14 bases. CDR1 LNHNV and CDR2 YYDKDF come from the germline V gene (reference sequence). CDR3 length: 18 residues. The junction had 7 bases not matched to a gene; V was cut back by 0 bases and J by 3 bases. CDR3 amino acids: CATSRDLATSGGGYEQYV. The CDR3 DNA reads as TGTGCCACCAGCAGAGATCTTGCGACTAGCGGGGGGGGCTACGAGCAGTACGTC.

The chain carries TRBV12-3 or TRBV12-4 and TRBJ1-2; D call uncertain. V was pared by 2 bases and J by 7 bases, with 8 bases between. There are 12 residues in the CDR3. The CDR3 DNA reads TGTGCCAGCAGTTTATTGAGGGCTGGCTACACCTTC. It encodes CASSLLRAGYTF.